These T cell receptor beta chains were read from a single sample in a study of cytomegalovirus exposure and HLA in healthy donors. The repertoire was sequenced with immunoSEQ multiplex PCR; TCRdb's copy has only in-frame clones and lacks some. The repertoire includes about 260,000 clones, roughly 88% of them detected once, and 3.1% sits in the top ten. The sample was PBMCs. Receptors originate from a woman aged 25 to 39 in good health and CMV-seronegative. Both conserved end residues are part of each CDR3.

CASSAASGITGELFF,TRBV6-6,TRBJ2-2
CASSPPRGEQYF,TRBV19,TRBJ2-7
CASSPREDGYTF,TRBV18,TRBJ1-2
CATTKNAEQYF,TRBV27,TRBJ2-7
CASSGGRADTQYF,TRBV7-8,TRBJ2-3
CASSLLARDGQTGELFF,TRBV5-1,TRBJ2-2
CASSPYQGSPGVTQYF,TRBV14,TRBJ2-3
CASSPRTGIINEQYF,TRBV18,TRBJ2-7
CASSLLSRQVRETQYF,TRBV5-1,TRBJ2-5
CASYEDRGDNQPQHF,TRBV18,TRBJ1-5
CASSTGGDSGANVLTF,TRBV5-4,TRBJ2-6
CASSDRAGGLDEQYF,TRBV5-4,TRBJ2-7
CASSLDGTSGRGDTQYF,TRBV5-1,TRBJ2-3
CASSQAGGGGNQPQHF,TRBV27,TRBJ1-5
CASSFRQNYGYTF,TRBV28,TRBJ1-2
CASSGREGPGEQFF,TRBV10-2,TRBJ2-1
CASSLEGSQETQYF,TRBV5-4,TRBJ2-5
CASREIDANQPQHF,TRBV6-1,TRBJ1-5
CASSSQVSYEQYF,TRBV27,TRBJ2-7
CAISDLPGQGNTEAFF,TRBV10-3,TRBJ1-1
CASSLRTGGYNEQFF,TRBV5-1,TRBJ2-1
CASSLRLAGGEQYF,TRBV28,TRBJ2-7
CASSSLGLAGDEQFF,TRBV7-3,TRBJ2-1
CASSIDLPNTGELFF,TRBV27,TRBJ2-2
CASSSGGLAYEQYF,TRBV7-8,TRBJ2-7
CASSEASGQGNQPQHF,TRBV6-1,TRBJ1-5
CASSSGQGPDTQYF,TRBV28,TRBJ2-3
CASSFAGMGEQYF,TRBV11-3,TRBJ2-7
CASGLWDTASYEQYF,TRBV12-5,TRBJ2-7
CASSQGGGTDTQYF,TRBV5-6,TRBJ2-3
CASSLAGHRTSSYEQYF,TRBV11-3,TRBJ2-7
CASSLGAGGEYEQYF,TRBV11-2,TRBJ2-7
CASSSGLGEEAFF,TRBV7-9,TRBJ1-1
CASSLDRSNYGYTF,TRBV5-6,TRBJ1-2
CASSVLNEQFF,TRBV9,TRBJ2-1
CASSPGTDLGQGTSSGTQTEQFF,TRBV18,TRBJ2-1
CSVGEGGRSFYEQYF,TRBV29-1,TRBJ2-7
CASSLRDRSSYEQYF,TRBV7-9,TRBJ2-7
CASSLPGQGMGGYTF,TRBV5-6,TRBJ1-2
CASSSFIAGRSHEQYF,TRBV5-8,TRBJ2-7
CSGRVTGELFF,TRBV29-1,TRBJ2-2
CASSWSQNYEQYF,TRBV28,TRBJ2-7
CASSLKTGSGEQYF,TRBV2,TRBJ2-7
CSVEFGINGDIQYF,TRBV29-1,TRBJ2-4
CASSYLTSQPQHF,TRBV6-6,TRBJ1-5
CASSQGTASYEQYF,TRBV4-1,TRBJ2-7
CASSQGRDPRTDTQYF,TRBV4-3,TRBJ2-3
CASRAGTGSYEQYF,TRBV6-1,TRBJ2-7
CASRGGHEKLFF,TRBV28,TRBJ1-4
CASSGSGRDTGELFF,TRBV6-1,TRBJ2-2
CASSFGSAYEQYF,TRBV7-9,TRBJ2-7
CASSIQFQVNTEAFF,TRBV19,TRBJ1-1
CASSPTASPTYEQYF,TRBV18,TRBJ2-7
CASSLSVAGEGETQYF,TRBV7-9,TRBJ2-5
CATSSRTGPYEQYF,TRBV15,TRBJ2-7
CASSFSSVAGVTGELFF,TRBV7-6,TRBJ2-2